The 21 T cell receptor beta chains below come from one sample, sequenced in a study of T cell responses to AZD1222 COVID-19 vaccine (dated by TCRdb to 2020 to 2022). The time point label, read with the paper, signifies: baseline before first vaccination. The library came from the immunoSEQ multiplex PCR assay. What TCRdb holds here is the immuneACCESS table cut down to in-frame rearrangements. Part of the clones is not present; checked against another copy, under half of the missing clones reflect an unresolved V gene, and the others are unexplained. This sample comprises about 130,000 clones, around nine tenths of them detected only once. Of the sample, more than 5.5% falls within the top ten clones. Here the sequenced sample was peripheral blood, taken on day 0 of AZD1222 vaccination. The source of these receptors is an adult in good health.

A remark on this clone: A read error may produce the germline difference seen at one junction end. The chain carries TRBV29-1 and TRBJ2-5; D may be TRBD1 or TRBD2 (5 bases each). The CDR3 extends over 11 amino acids. Germline CDR1 is SQVTM and CDR2 is ANQGSEA. The CDR3: CSVKEGETQYF. The DNA for the CDR3 is TGCAGCGTTAAAGAGGGGGAGACCCAGTACTTC.

The chain links TRBV4-1 to TRBJ1-2; no firm D call. Germline V gene lookup returns CDR1 MGHRA and CDR2 YSYEKL. V was clipped by 2 bases and J by 5 bases, with 6 bases between them. CDR3 size: 12 residues. The CDR3 DNA reads TGCGCCAGCAGCCAAACAGAGTATGGCTACACCTTC. Its protein is CASSQTEYGYTF.

The CDR3 loop reads CASSPDSFLYGYTF. For the CDR3, the DNA is TGTGCCAGCAGCCCGGACTCGTTCCTCTATGGCTACACCTTC. The chain employs TRBV9 and TRBJ1-2; D gene uncertain. This CDR3 is built from 14 residues. Germline V CDR1 and CDR2: SGDLS, YYNGEE. V lost 4 bases and J lost 4, with 14 bases in between. Supplemented by reference TRBV9 and TRBJ1-2, the full variable domain reads DSGVTQTPKHLITATGQRVTLRCSPRSGDLSVYWYQQSLDQGLQFLIQYYNGEERAKGNILERFSAQQFPDLHSELNLSSLELGDSALYFCASSPDSFLYGYTFGSGTRLTVV.

The chain carries TRBV27 and TRBJ2-2; 8 bases are shared with TRBD2. The ends lost 7 bases at V and 6 bases at J; junction bases unmatched: 7. CDR1 and CDR2 (germline): MNHEY, SMNVEV (reference sequence). The CDR3 sequence is 14 residues long. CDR3 loop: CASKPGLEAGELFF. The DNA of the CDR3 is TGTGCCAGCAAACCGGGACTAGAAGCCGGGGAGCTGTTTTTT.

This clone was observed once. The chain links TRBV6-5 to TRBJ2-7, with D tentatively TRBD1 (5 bases). V lost 9 bases and J 3 bases, leaving 12 bases between the germline ends. The CDR3 sequence is 12 residues long. Germline CDR1 is MNHEY and CDR2 is SVGAGI. The CDR3 here is CASRQLYYEQYF. CDR3 bases: TGTGCCAGTAGACAGTTGTACTACGAGCAGTACTTC.

The chain uses TRBV20-1 and TRBJ2-5; no definite D call. In germline, CDR1 is DFQATT, CDR2 SNEGSKA (reference sequence). The length of the CDR3 is 11 residues. The germline V and J ends were trimmed by 6 bases and 4 bases, with 9 bases remaining between them. CDR3 in amino acids: CSAFHGETQYF. The CDR3 DNA reads TGCAGTGCATTTCACGGAGAGACCCAGTACTTC.

This clone was observed a few times. The V gene is TRBV7-9, the J gene TRBJ2-2; 11 positions agree with TRBD2. V lost 8 bases, J lost 4 bases, and 3 bases stayed unmatched. The CDR3 sequence is 14 residues long. Germline CDR1 and CDR2: SEHNR and FQNEAQ (reference sequence). CDR3 DNA sequence: TGTGCCAGCGGACTAGCGGGTGTCACCGGGGAGCTGTTTTTT. Protein product: CASGLAGVTGELFF.

This clone was recorded once. The CDR3 nucleotides are TGTGCCAGCAGCTTAACTCTTGGTGGTGGCTACACCTTC. Translated: CASSLTLGGGYTF. The genes are TRBV5-6 and TRBJ1-2; D not resolved. CDR3 length: 13 residues. The germline gives CDR1 SGHDT, CDR2 YYEEEE. Deletions cut 2 bases from V and 7 bases from J, with 12 bases between.

The chain employs TRBV7-2 and TRBJ1-6; a possible D gene is TRBD1 (5 bases). Trimming removed 1 base at V and 5 bases at J, with 9 bases between. CDR1 and CDR2 (germline): SGHTA, FQGNSA. CDR3 size: 15 residues. CDR3: CASSLGAGNNSPLHF. CDR3 DNA: TGTGCCAGCAGCTTAGGGGCAGGGAATAATTCACCCCTCCACTTT.

The V gene is TRBV6-2 or TRBV6-3, the J gene TRBJ2-1; perhaps TRBD2 as D (6 bases). The CDR3 runs to 16 residues. The V end lost 6 bases, the J end lost 8 bases, and 23 bases lay between the germline ends. The germline V gene has CDR1 MNHEY and CDR2 SVGEGT. For the CDR3, the DNA is TGTGCCAGCAGCCCTGCCGTGGGACTCAACATCGATGAGCAGTTCTTC. Translation gives CASSPAVGLNIDEQFF.

This chain connects TRBV19 to TRBJ1-6; D unclear. This CDR3 region has 12 residues. V was clipped by 1 base and J by 14 bases, with 9 bases between them. CDR1 is LNHDA and CDR2 is SQIVND in the germline V gene (reference sequence). The CDR3 coding sequence is TGTGCCAGTAGTATAGGCGTGGAAACCCTCCACTTT. This sequence encodes CASSIGVETLHF.

In DNA form, the CDR3 reads TGTGCCAGCAGTCCAGGGGTCCCCACCGGGGAGCTGTTTTTT. This translates into CASSPGVPTGELFF. The chain employs TRBV28 and TRBJ2-2; D possibly corresponds to TRBD1 (6 bases). Germline CDR1 MDHEN, CDR2 SYDVKM. The length of the CDR3 is 14 residues. The V end lost 5 bases, the J end lost 4 bases, and 11 bases lay between the germline ends.

J is TRBJ2-4 and V is TRBV11-2; no clear D. The germline V and J ends were trimmed by 5 bases and 4 bases, with 6 bases remaining between them. Germline V gives CDR1 SGHAT, CDR2 FQNNGV. The CDR3 length is 12 residues. The CDR3 nucleotides are TGTGCCAGCAGCCCAGAAAAAAACATTCAGTACTTC. It codes for CASSPEKNIQYF.

J is TRBJ1-5 and V is TRBV28; maybe TRBD1 (6 bases). The CDR3 sequence is 13 residues long. Germline CDR1 is MDHEN and CDR2 is SYDVKM. V was shortened by 8 bases and J by 5 bases, with 13 bases between the two germline ends. CDR3 coding DNA: TGTGCCAGCGGGATCCCAGGGGATCAGCCCCAGCATTTT. Translated: CASGIPGDQPQHF.

V usage is TRBV15 and J usage is TRBJ1-2, with TRBD1 as a possible D gene (5 bases). The V gene lost 2 bases and the J gene lost 4 bases, with 14 bases spanning the gap. From germline, CDR1 is LNHNV and CDR2 YYDKDF (reference sequence). The CDR3 length is 15 residues. The CDR3 region is CATSRPSDQGYGYTF. The CDR3 region has the DNA TGTGCCACCAGCAGACCCTCCGACCAGGGCTATGGCTACACCTTC.

The chain combines TRBV11-3 with TRBJ2-3; 13 positions match TRBD2. From germline, CDR1 is SGHNT and CDR2 YENEEA. V shed 4 bases, J shed 7 bases, and the junction held 8 bases outside the gene matches. This CDR3 is 16 amino acids long. The DNA for the CDR3 is TGTGCCAGCAGCTCCTCACTAGCGGGGGGGCCTAATACGCAGTATTTT. This codes for CASSSSLAGGPNTQYF.

The J gene is TRBJ2-5, the V gene TRBV6-2 or TRBV6-3, with D unresolved. CDR3 length: 11 residues. The germline CDR1 and CDR2 sequences are MNHEY and SVGEGT. V was shortened by 5 bases and J by 5 bases, with 6 bases between the two germline ends. The DNA of the CDR3 is TGTGCCAGCAGTCCGTTGGAGACCCAGTACTTC. Encoded protein: CASSPLETQYF.

This clone was seen a few times. The V gene is TRBV28, the J gene TRBJ1-3, with 7 bases that match TRBD1. The CDR3 runs to 14 residues. CDR1 and CDR2 from the germline V gene are MDHEN and SYDVKM. Trimming removed 9 bases from V and 3 bases from J; junction bases left unmatched: 8. CDR3 in amino acids: CASATGTDGNTIYF. Written as DNA, the CDR3 is TGTGCCAGTGCTACCGGGACAGATGGAAACACCATATATTTT.

This chain's CDR3 is CASSPSAPGLAGGSGELFF. The CDR3 DNA follows: TGTGCCAGCTCACCATCTGCCCCGGGACTAGCGGGAGGATCCGGGGAGCTGTTTTTT. V usage is TRBV18 and J usage is TRBJ2-2; 15 bases fit TRBD2. The CDR3 runs 19 residues. The V gene's germline CDR1 is KGHSH and CDR2 LQKENI. The ends lost 2 bases at V and 6 bases at J; junction bases unmatched: 10.

The rearrangement links TRBV5-6 to TRBJ2-7, with TRBD2 matching over 13 bases. The CDR3 is 15 amino acids. Germline V CDR1 and CDR2: SGHDT, YYEEEE. Germline trimming cut 3 bases from V and 4 bases from J; bases unmatched to any gene: 4. The CDR3 spells CASSSWTSGSYEQYF. Here the CDR3 DNA reads TGTGCCAGCAGCTCGTGGACTAGCGGGAGTTACGAGCAGTACTTC.

The J gene is TRBJ1-5, the V gene TRBV6-5; 7 bases line up with TRBD1. J gave up 11 bases and V 5 bases, and 15 bases lay outside the gene matches. The CDR3 runs to 15 residues. Germline assignment: CDR1 MNHEY and CDR2 SVGAGI. The CDR3 sequence: CASSRRGDTGRSQHF. The DNA for the CDR3 is TGTGCCAGCAGTCGCAGGGGGGACACGGGGAGGTCCCAGCATTTT.